The subject of this entry is one T cell receptor beta chain. The time point was: baseline, week 1 (first vaccination visit). Treatment described: pre-vaccination baseline after standard-of-care therapy. Germline-derived CDR1 and CDR2 are SQVTM and ANQGSEA. The CDR3 extends over 13 amino acids. V lost 4 bases and J lost 5; bases outside the gene matches: 6. This record comes from a study of a mutant IDH1 vaccine in newly diagnosed glioma. For the study at large: Earlier treatment was radiotherapy, temozolomide, or both, with most getting both.

Some clones are missing from TCRdb's copy, which holds only in-frame ones; the method was immunoSEQ multiplex PCR. The sample yields more than 80,000 clones, 80% to 90% seen once. The chain has TRBV29-1 and TRBJ2-7; 9 positions match TRBD1. The sample consisted of PBMCs, taken from a glioma patient treated with radiotherapy, temozolomide or both. The origin of this receptor is a woman between 50 and 59 years old with glioma. CDR3 protein: CSVGQGDSDEQYF. The CDR3 coding sequence is TGCAGCGTTGGACAGGGGGATAGTGACGAGCAGTACTTC.